This T cell receptor beta chain was obtained from a study of blood T cell repertoires in COVID-19. About the research overall: The study drew acute and convalescent COVID-19 samples from the United States, Italy and Spain. Nucleic acid was either cDNA or gDNA, and it came from T cells, B-cell-depleted T cells, or PBMCs.

The method was immunoSEQ multiplex PCR; TCRdb's version includes in-frame clones alone and lacks a portion of them. The sample lists some 73,000 clones; around 77% were seen once. CDR1 and CDR2 from the germline V gene are MNHEY and SMNVEV (reference sequence). CDR3 length: 16 amino acids. Trimming cost V 2 bases and J 3 bases, with 14 bases left between them. Seattle cases were enrolled at active infection and followed longitudinally. The clonotype was recovered from a man aged 65-85 years with COVID-19, enrolled during active disease. Sequenced: peripheral blood. The chain is built from TRBV27 and TRBJ2-1, with D possibly TRBD2 on 6 matching bases. The CDR3, as DNA: TGTGCCAGCAGTTTAGGCGGGGCTTTGGGCTACAATGAGCAGTTCTTC. Encoded protein: CASSLGGALGYNEQFF.